The next 22 T cell receptor beta chains were all read from a single sample in a study of shared clonotypes between healthy human individuals. Sequencing was performed with immunoSEQ multiplex PCR; in TCRdb, only in-frame clones are kept and a portion is missing. The table has roughly 2.1 million clones, 85% to 95% seen once. Terminally differentiated effector memory CD45RA+ cells were left out of the naive CD8 fraction, which was CD45RO-negative and positively selected for CCR7. The sequencing sample was made of naive CD8+ T cells from PBMCs. The receptors derive from a man in his late teens or twenties in good health. Some clones in this sample may be carry-over from other donors' samples.

This chain uses TRBV5-6 with TRBJ2-7, with 7 positions matching TRBD2. V lost 2 bases, J lost 7 bases, and 12 bases stayed unmatched. Germline lookup yields CDR1 SGHDT and CDR2 YYEEEE. The CDR3 covers 15 residues. For the CDR3, the DNA is TGTGCCAGCAGCTTTGGTAGCGGGCCCTCTAGGGAGCAGTACTTC. The encoded protein is CASSFGSGPSREQYF.

This clone has just one count. This rearrangement joins TRBV25-1 to TRBJ2-2; D uncertain. CDR1 is MGHDK, CDR2 SYGVNS, per germline. The CDR3 is 12 amino acids. Trimming pared 1 base from V and 6 bases from J, leaving 3 bases between. CDR3 region: CASSESPGELFF. CDR3 bases: TGTGCCAGCAGTGAATCCCCCGGGGAGCTGTTTTTT.

V usage is TRBV7-3 and J usage is TRBJ2-7; D ambiguous. Germline CDR1 reads SGHTA; CDR2 reads FQGTGA. V was clipped by 2 bases and J by 5 bases, with 13 bases between them. The CDR3 loop spans 14 amino acids. The CDR3 region has the DNA TGTGCCAGCAGCTTACGTGGGCCTCCTGACGAGCAGTACTTC. It yields the protein CASSLRGPPDEQYF.

The gene calls are TRBV5-8 and TRBJ1-1; D is ambiguous. Germline CDR1 and CDR2: SGHTS and YDEGEE. V lost 0 bases and J 11 bases, leaving 11 bases between the germline ends. This CDR3 is 12 amino acids long. The CDR3 bases are TGTGCCAGCAGCTTGGGTCCCCCCTGGGCTTTCTTT. Translating gives CASSLGPPWAFF.

V is TRBV5-5 and J is TRBJ2-3; 7 nucleotides match TRBD2. The CDR3 extends over 16 amino acids. Unmatched junction bases numbered 9, after V lost 3 bases and J lost 2 bases. Germline CDR1 SGHKS, CDR2 YYEKEE (reference sequence). CDR3 residues: CASSSSRGVITDTQYF. CDR3 DNA: TGTGCCAGCAGCTCGTCCCGGGGGGTAATCACAGATACGCAGTATTTT.

The chain carries TRBV7-3 and TRBJ2-2, with TRBD1 as a possible D gene (5 bases). Between the trimmed V and J ends, which lost 6 bases and 7 bases, there was a span of 12 bases. CDR1 is SGHTA and CDR2 is FQGTGA in the germline V gene. CDR3 length: 13 residues. CDR3 in DNA: TGTGCCAGCAGGTCCAGGGCCAACGGGGAGCTGTTTTTT. Its translation is CASRSRANGELFF.

This CDR3 reads CASSILSGNTIYF. CDR3 sequence (DNA): TGCGCCAGCAGTATCCTTTCTGGAAACACCATATATTTT. V is TRBV4-1 and J is TRBJ1-3; no clear D. V shed 6 bases and J shed 1 base, with 7 bases lying between them. CDR1 is MGHRA and CDR2 is YSYEKL in the germline V gene. The CDR3 runs to 13 residues.

This sequence joins TRBV7-9 and TRBJ2-1, with 12 positions matching TRBD2. CDR3 length: 16 residues. After removal of 6 bases from V and 4 bases from J, the junction contained 7 bases not matched to a gene. Germline V gene lookup returns CDR1 SEHNR and CDR2 FQNEAQ (reference sequence). In nucleotides, the CDR3 is TGTGCCAGCAGTCTCCCCGGACTAGCGGGGTACAATGAGCAGTTCTTC. Its protein is CASSLPGLAGYNEQFF.

The chain carries TRBV29-1 and TRBJ2-7, with D hard to call. V was trimmed by 1 base and J by 0 bases, leaving 19 bases between them. The CDR3 length is 17 residues. Germline values: CDR1 SQVTM, CDR2 ANQGSEA. Written as DNA, the CDR3 is TGCAGCGTTGAAGGTATCCTAACCGGGCGGAGCTCCTACGAGCAGTACTTC. It yields the protein CSVEGILTGRSSYEQYF.

The gene calls are TRBV5-1 and TRBJ2-5; no definite D call. This CDR3 is 16 amino acids long. CDR1 is SGHRS and CDR2 is YFSETQ in the germline V gene. V lost 3 bases and J lost 2, with 17 bases in between. CDR3 sequence reads: CASSSETESQQETQYF. The CDR3 nucleotides are TGCGCCAGCAGCTCAGAGACGGAAAGTCAACAAGAGACCCAGTACTTC.

This chain joins TRBV7-9 and TRBJ1-4; a possible D gene is TRBD1 (5 bases). Per the germline V gene, CDR1 is SEHNR and CDR2 is FQNEAQ (reference sequence). The germline V and J ends were trimmed by 11 bases and 2 bases, with 12 bases remaining between them. The length of the CDR3 is 13 residues. The CDR3 is CAATRGTNEKLFF. The CDR3 DNA is TGTGCCGCTACGCGGGGGACTAATGAAAAACTGTTTTTT.

The gene calls are TRBV27 and TRBJ2-7; 8 positions match TRBD2. Germline V CDR1 and CDR2: MNHEY, SMNVEV (reference sequence). The CDR3 sequence is 14 residues long. Unmatched junction bases numbered 5, after V lost 6 bases and J lost 1 base. The CDR3 here is CASRTGGASYEQYF. The CDR3 DNA reads TGTGCCAGCAGGACGGGGGGGGCTTCCTACGAGCAGTACTTC.

The chain links TRBV15 to TRBJ2-1; TRBD2 is a possible D gene (6 bases). Germline V gives CDR1 LNHNV, CDR2 YYDKDF (reference sequence). Between the trimmed V and J ends, which lost 0 bases and 9 bases, there was a span of 9 bases. This CDR3 spans 13 amino acids. The CDR3 loop is CATSRDSGTEQFF. DNA for the CDR3: TGTGCCACCAGCAGAGATAGCGGAACTGAGCAGTTCTTC.

The genes are TRBV28 and TRBJ1-5; 9 nucleotides align to TRBD1. The CDR3 covers 14 residues. Looked up from germline, CDR1 is MDHEN and CDR2 is SYDVKM. V gave up 2 bases and J gave up 9 bases; unmatched junction bases: 5. The CDR3 region has the DNA TGTGCCAGCAGTTTAAACAGGGGGCAGCGGCCCCAGCATTTT. Translation gives CASSLNRGQRPQHF.

As concerns this clone: In the same sample, other DNA sequences code for this CDR3. The CDR3 region has the DNA TGTGCCAGCAGTAGTTACGAGCAGTACTTC. Translating it yields CASSSYEQYF. The chain couples TRBV27 to TRBJ2-7; D unresolved. With 5 bases removed from V and 4 bases from J, the gap between germline ends came to 3 bases. From germline, CDR1 is MNHEY and CDR2 SMNVEV (reference sequence). CDR3 length: 10 residues.

This clone was detected a few times. This chain links TRBV25-1 with TRBJ1-1; the D gene is possibly TRBD1 (5 bases). CDR3 length: 12 amino acids. Germline-derived CDR1 and CDR2 are MGHDK and SYGVNS. The germline V and J ends were trimmed by 6 bases and 1 base, with 6 bases remaining between them. CDR3 loop: CASRGPNTEAFF. CDR3 DNA: TGTGCCAGCAGGGGGCCGAACACTGAAGCTTTCTTT.

The chain has TRBV15 and TRBJ2-7; 7 bases are shared with TRBD1. The J segment lost 6 bases and the V segment lost 5 bases, leaving 13 bases of the junction unmatched. The CDR3 is made up of 15 amino acids. CDR1 and CDR2 from the germline V gene are LNHNV and YYDKDF (reference sequence). The CDR3 protein is CATSPQGRVGGEQYF. The CDR3 DNA reads as TGTGCCACCAGCCCACAGGGGCGGGTCGGCGGCGAGCAGTACTTC.

The J gene is TRBJ2-1, the V gene TRBV27; D may match TRBD1 or TRBD2 (6 bases each). The germline CDR1 and CDR2 sequences are MNHEY and SMNVEV (reference sequence). This CDR3 region has 16 residues. With 7 bases removed from V and 2 bases from J, the gap between germline ends came to 18 bases. In nucleotides, the CDR3 is TGTGCCAGCACCATAACTGGGGGGCTGACCTACAATGAGCAGTTCTTC. Residues: CASTITGGLTYNEQFF.

V gene TRBV29-1 combines with J gene TRBJ2-1; 8 nucleotides agree with TRBD1. There are 14 residues in the CDR3. Losses at the gene ends were 6 bases for V and 6 bases for J; bases not matched to a gene: 10. Germline loops: CDR1 SQVTM, CDR2 ANQGSEA. CDR3 nucleotides: TGCAGCGTCGACCCGTGGACAGGGTTCAATGAGCAGTTCTTC. Encoded protein: CSVDPWTGFNEQFF.

This clone has more than one count but fewer than ten. The chain is built from TRBV10-1 and TRBJ1-5; no firm D call. The CDR3 runs to 17 residues. In germline, CDR1 is WNHNN, CDR2 SYGVQD (reference sequence). The V and J ends lost 0 bases and 2 bases respectively, with 14 bases between them. The CDR3 reads CASSESGSTPGNQPQHF. The CDR3 nucleotides read TGCGCCAGCAGTGAGTCGGGCAGCACTCCCGGCAATCAGCCCCAGCATTTT.

V and J are TRBV5-1 and TRBJ1-1; D is undetermined. Germline V gives CDR1 SGHRS, CDR2 YFSETQ. The CDR3 loop spans 16 amino acids. V shed 0 bases and J shed 0 bases, with 12 bases lying between them. The CDR3 nucleotides are TGCGCCAGCAGCTTGGATCTGGGCAGTCTGAACACTGAAGCTTTCTTT. Protein: CASSLDLGSLNTEAFF. Full variable domain (missing parts from reference TRBV5-1 and TRBJ1-1): KAGVTQTPRYLIKTRGQQVTLSCSPISGHRSVSWYQQTPGQGLQFLFEYFSETQRNKGNFPGRFSGRQFSNSRSEMNVSTLELGDSALYLCASSLDLGSLNTEAFFGQGTRLTVV.

This rearrangement joins TRBV6-7 to TRBJ2-1; D gene unclear. TRBV6-7 is treated as an ORF (open reading frame) with a function not yet certain. V was pared by 6 bases and J by 4 bases, with 4 bases between. The length of the CDR3 is 11 residues. This CDR3 reads CASSRYNEQFF. In DNA form, the CDR3 reads TGTGCCAGCAGCCGGTACAATGAGCAGTTCTTC.